At least ten counts were recorded for the clone carrying this T cell receptor (beta chain). Antigen: not known. This beta chain is an off-target read within a library intended for alpha chains, so its frequency means little. Individually, TCR cDNA molecules were each labelled with a unique molecular identifier. One entry per CDR3 protein, called by TCRdb with MiXCR from the 5' RACE reads. The sample yields about 14,000 distinct CDR3 sequences, about 6% seen once. Germline V gene sequence: CDR1 DFQATT, CDR2 SNEGSKA (reference sequence). Trimming took 6 bases from V and 2 from J; bases not matched to a gene: 16. The length of the CDR3 is 17 residues. The sample comes from a study of spatial heterogeneity in lung cancer. Study information: Fewer alpha-chain than beta-chain sequences were consistently detected.

Study results and caveats: Counts that tracked tumor mutation counts were those of expanded intratumoral alpha and beta TCRs.

Regarding time point: sample taken at primary tumor resection. The sequence was obtained from a female donor with early-stage non-small cell lung cancer. This rearrangement joins TRBV20-1 to TRBJ2-7; 10 positions agree with TRBD1. The sequencing used lung tumor tissue, collected at surgery. Here the CDR3 DNA reads TGCAGTGCCCTTCCCGGGACAGGGGCCGACTTACCCTACGAGCAGTACTTC. This codes for CSALPGTGADLPYEQYF.